The next 13 T cell receptor beta chains were all read from a single sample in a study of identical twins. TCRdb analysed the 5' RACE reads with MiXCR anew, one entry per CDR3 protein. Of approximately 220,000 distinct CDR3 sequences in the sample, 7% to 8.5% were seen once. The data also belong to a second study, concerning yellow fever vaccine responses in identical twins.

Sequenced: CD8+ T cells sorted from blood. The source is a woman between 18 and 30 years old in good health.

Many counts were recorded for this clonotype. The rearrangement joins TRBV5-1 to TRBJ2-1; 11 bases align to TRBD2. The CDR3 length is 13 residues. Germline-derived CDR1 and CDR2 are SGHRS and YFSETQ. V lost 7 bases to trimming and J lost 5 bases; unmatched junction nucleotides: 2. DNA for the CDR3: TGCGCCAGCTTTAGCGGGAGGGACAATGAGCAGTTCTTC. Its protein product is CASFSGRDNEQFF.

This clonotype was seen more than once but under ten times. The genes are TRBV3-1 and TRBJ1-1, with TRBD1 matching over 7 bases. With V trimmed by 5 bases and J by 4 bases, 10 bases remained unmatched. This CDR3 has 15 residues. Germline V gives CDR1 LGHDT, CDR2 YNNKEL (reference sequence). The CDR3 DNA reads as TGTGCCAGCAGCACCTCCGACAGGGCAAGCACTGAAGCTTTCTTT. Translation: CASSTSDRASTEAFF.

The chain employs TRBV6-1 and TRBJ2-1; TRBD2 agrees at 10 bases. CDR1 is MNHNS and CDR2 is SASEGT in the germline V gene. The CDR3 extends over 15 amino acids. Trimming took 8 bases from V and 7 from J; bases not matched to a gene: 11. The CDR3 spells CASGKAGGPANEQFF. In DNA form, the CDR3 reads TGTGCCAGCGGTAAAGCGGGAGGGCCTGCTAATGAGCAGTTCTTC.

The chain uses TRBV9 and TRBJ2-3; a possible D gene is TRBD1 (6 bases). CDR1 is SGDLS and CDR2 is YYNGEE in the germline V gene. The CDR3 totals 15 residues. V lost 3 bases, J lost 4 bases, and 15 bases lay in between. This CDR3 reads CASSAYTGIADTQYF. The CDR3 DNA reads as TGTGCCAGCAGCGCCTACACAGGGATCGCAGATACGCAGTATTTT.

This clonotype has just one count. A much larger clone sits a single nucleotide away, making a read error possible. The J gene is TRBJ2-7, the V gene TRBV12-3 or TRBV12-4; D is unclear. The length of the CDR3 is 11 residues. V lost 5 bases to trimming and J lost 2 bases, with 4 bases between them. CDR3 protein: CASSAAYEQYF. The CDR3 bases are TGTGCCAGCAGTGCCGCCTACGAGCAGTACTTC.

The chain recombines TRBV7-3 with TRBJ2-1; maybe TRBD2 (5 bases). CDR3 length: 15 residues. V lost 4 bases and J 0 bases, leaving 10 bases between the germline ends. Germline V lookup: CDR1 SGHTA, CDR2 FQGTGA. The CDR3 sequence is CASSSEESSYNEQFF. For the CDR3, the DNA is TGTGCCAGCAGCTCGGAGGAGAGCTCCTACAATGAGCAGTTCTTC.

This clonotype was found a few times. The chain carries TRBV20-1 and TRBJ2-7; TRBD1 matches 7 bases. J gave up 7 bases and V 4 bases, and 10 bases lay outside the gene matches. The V gene's germline CDR1 is DFQATT and CDR2 SNEGSKA (reference sequence). This CDR3 has 13 amino acids. This CDR3 reads CSATGTALGEQYV. In nucleotides, the CDR3 is TGCAGTGCTACCGGGACAGCCTTGGGGGAGCAGTACGTC.

This clonotype was counted many times. This rearrangement joins TRBV10-1 to TRBJ2-1; 12 nucleotides agree with TRBD2. The CDR3 is 14 residues long. From germline, CDR1 is WNHNN and CDR2 SYGVQD (reference sequence). V lost 1 base and J lost 10; bases outside the gene matches: 2. The CDR3 sequence is CASSEFLAGGEQFF. The DNA for the CDR3 is TGCGCCAGCAGTGAGTTTCTAGCGGGGGGGGAGCAGTTCTTC.

The chain has TRBV2 and TRBJ1-2; no clear D gene. Germline assignment: CDR1 SNHLY and CDR2 FYNNEI. This CDR3 is built from 12 residues. V lost 10 bases and J lost 4, with 13 bases in between. The chain's CDR3 is CAIKWGSYGYTF. DNA for the CDR3: TGTGCCATCAAATGGGGTAGCTATGGCTACACCTTC.

This clonotype was recorded many times. The V gene is TRBV9, the J gene TRBJ2-5; TRBD1 might be the D (6 bases). The germline V and J ends were trimmed by 0 bases and 0 bases, with 12 bases remaining between them. The CDR3 contains 16 residues. The germline CDR1 and CDR2 sequences are SGDLS and YYNGEE. This CDR3 is CASSVGRGGHQETQYF. The DNA of the CDR3 is TGTGCCAGCAGCGTAGGCAGGGGCGGACACCAAGAGACCCAGTACTTC.

J is TRBJ2-1 and V is TRBV27, with 9 bases identical to TRBD1. The trim removed 6 bases at V and 4 bases at J, leaving 7 bases unmatched. The CDR3 sequence is 15 residues long. Per the germline V gene, CDR1 is MNHEY and CDR2 is SMNVEV (reference sequence). The CDR3 here is CASSRPGQGYNEQFF. The CDR3 DNA is TGTGCCAGCAGCCGGCCGGGACAGGGTTACAATGAGCAGTTCTTC.

This chain connects TRBV7-9 to TRBJ2-7; 7 nucleotides agree with TRBD2. This CDR3 comprises 14 residues. J lost 1 base, V lost 6 bases, and 6 bases had no gene match. CDR1 and CDR2 (germline): SEHNR, FQNEAQ (reference sequence). The CDR3 here is CASRDGGSSYEQYF. CDR3 sequence (DNA): TGTGCCAGCAGAGACGGGGGGAGTTCCTACGAGCAGTACTTC. The variable domain in full, with the rest retrieved from reference TRBV7-9 and TRBJ2-7, is DTGVSQNPRHKITKRGQNVTFRCDPISEHNRLYWYRQTLGQGPEFLTYFQNEAQLEKSRLLSDRFSAERPKGSFSTLEIQRTEQGDSAMYLCASRDGGSSYEQYFGPGTRLTVT.

This clonotype was seen many times. The genes are TRBV14 and TRBJ2-2; 7 bases line up with TRBD2. Losses at the gene ends were 0 bases for V and 4 bases for J; bases not matched to a gene: 8. CDR1 SGHDN and CDR2 FVKESK come from the germline V gene. The CDR3 has 17 amino acids. The CDR3 DNA is TGTGCCAGCAGCCAAGACGGGTTAGCGGGCTCCACCGGGGAGCTGTTTTTT. It translates to CASSQDGLAGSTGELFF.